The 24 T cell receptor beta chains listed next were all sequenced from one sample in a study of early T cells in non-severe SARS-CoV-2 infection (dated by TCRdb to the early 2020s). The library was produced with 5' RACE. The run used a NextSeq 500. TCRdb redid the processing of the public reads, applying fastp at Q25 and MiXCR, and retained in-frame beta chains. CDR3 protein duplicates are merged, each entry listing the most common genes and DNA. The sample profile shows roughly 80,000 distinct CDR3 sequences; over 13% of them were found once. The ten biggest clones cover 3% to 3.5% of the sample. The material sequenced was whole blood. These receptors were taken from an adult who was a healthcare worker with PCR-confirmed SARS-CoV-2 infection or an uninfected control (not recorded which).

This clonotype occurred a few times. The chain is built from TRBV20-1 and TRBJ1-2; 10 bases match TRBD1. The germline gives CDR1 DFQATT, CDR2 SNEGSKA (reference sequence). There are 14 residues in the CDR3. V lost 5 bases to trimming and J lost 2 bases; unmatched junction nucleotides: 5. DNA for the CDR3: TGCAGTGCTGCCGGGACAGGGGTGAACTATGGCTACACCTTC. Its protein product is CSAAGTGVNYGYTF.

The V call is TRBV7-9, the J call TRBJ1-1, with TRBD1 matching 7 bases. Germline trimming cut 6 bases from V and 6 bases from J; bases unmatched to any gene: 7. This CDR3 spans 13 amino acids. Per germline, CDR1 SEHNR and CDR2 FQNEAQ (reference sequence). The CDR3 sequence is CASRPDRVAEAFF. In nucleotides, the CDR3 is TGTGCCAGCAGACCAGACAGGGTCGCTGAAGCTTTCTTT.

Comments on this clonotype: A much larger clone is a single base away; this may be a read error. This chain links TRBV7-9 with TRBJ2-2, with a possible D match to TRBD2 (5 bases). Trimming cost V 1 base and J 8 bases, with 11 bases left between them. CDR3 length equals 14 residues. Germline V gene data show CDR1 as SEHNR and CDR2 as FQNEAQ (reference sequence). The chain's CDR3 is CASSLGTRIGELFF. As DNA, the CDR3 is TGTGCCAGCAGCTTAGGGACTCGGATTGGGGAGCTGTTTTTT.

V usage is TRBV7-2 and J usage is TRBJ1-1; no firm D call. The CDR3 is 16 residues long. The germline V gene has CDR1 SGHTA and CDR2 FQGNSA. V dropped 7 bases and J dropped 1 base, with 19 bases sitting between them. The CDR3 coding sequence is TGTGCCAGCACCCCGTATTTGGGAGGGTCGAACACTGAAGCTTTCTTT. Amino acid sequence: CASTPYLGGSNTEAFF.

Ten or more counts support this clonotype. CDR3 region: CAISSDRGGSNQPQHF. Written as DNA, the CDR3 is TGTGCCATCAGCTCGGACAGGGGAGGAAGCAATCAGCCCCAGCATTTT. This chain joins TRBV10-3 and TRBJ1-5; 9 bases fit TRBD1. Germline V gene lookup returns CDR1 ENHRY and CDR2 SYGVKD. V shed 6 bases and J 1 base; nucleotides not matched to a gene: 7. CDR3 length: 16 residues.

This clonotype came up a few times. Here the CDR3 reads CASSSDRGDNEQFF. CDR3 nucleotide sequence: TGTGCCAGCAGCTCTGACAGGGGGGACAATGAGCAGTTCTTC. The chain joins TRBV7-9 to TRBJ2-1, with TRBD1 matching over 9 bases. Germline trimming cut 4 bases from V and 5 bases from J; bases unmatched to any gene: 3. This CDR3 contains 14 residues. The V gene's germline CDR1 is SEHNR and CDR2 FQNEAQ (reference sequence).

CDR3: CASSFGQGNNSPLHF. As DNA, the CDR3 is TGCGCCAGCAGCTTTGGGCAGGGGAATAATTCACCCCTCCACTTT. This chain joins TRBV5-1 and TRBJ1-6; perhaps TRBD1 as D (6 bases). CDR3 size: 15 residues. Germline V gene data show CDR1 as SGHRS and CDR2 as YFSETQ. V shed 2 bases and J shed 5 bases, with 11 bases lying between them.

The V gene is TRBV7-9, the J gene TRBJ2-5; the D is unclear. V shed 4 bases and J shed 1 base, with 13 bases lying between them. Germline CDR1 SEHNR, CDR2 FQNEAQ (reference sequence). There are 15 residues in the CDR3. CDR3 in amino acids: CASSSPDAFQETQYF. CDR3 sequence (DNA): TGTGCCAGCAGCTCCCCTGACGCATTCCAAGAGACCCAGTACTTC.

The CDR3: CASSKYRGDYGYTF. The CDR3 DNA reads as TGTGCCAGCAGTAAATACAGGGGGGACTATGGCTACACCTTC. The chain links TRBV13 to TRBJ1-2; 8 nucleotides align to TRBD1. The CDR3 consists of 14 residues. The V gene's germline CDR1 is PRHDT and CDR2 FYEKMQ (reference sequence). J lost 3 bases, V lost 6 bases, and 6 bases had no gene match.

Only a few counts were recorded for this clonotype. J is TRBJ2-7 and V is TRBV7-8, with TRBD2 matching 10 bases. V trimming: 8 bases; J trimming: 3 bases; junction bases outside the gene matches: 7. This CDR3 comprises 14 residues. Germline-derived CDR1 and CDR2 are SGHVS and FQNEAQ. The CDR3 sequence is CASLPGLAIYEQYF. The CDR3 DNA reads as TGTGCCAGCCTACCGGGACTAGCGATCTACGAGCAGTACTTC.

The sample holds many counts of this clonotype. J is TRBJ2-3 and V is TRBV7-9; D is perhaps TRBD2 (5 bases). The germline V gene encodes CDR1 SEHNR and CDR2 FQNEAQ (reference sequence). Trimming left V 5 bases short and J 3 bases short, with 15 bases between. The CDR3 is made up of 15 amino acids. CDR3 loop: CASSPRTGGTDTQYF. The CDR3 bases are TGTGCCAGCAGCCCAAGGACGGGCGGGACAGATACGCAGTATTTT. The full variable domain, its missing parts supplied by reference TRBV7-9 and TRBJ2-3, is DTGVSQNPRHKITKRGQNVTFRCDPISEHNRLYWYRQTLGQGPEFLTYFQNEAQLEKSRLLSDRFSAERPKGSFSTLEIQRTEQGDSAMYLCASSPRTGGTDTQYFGPGTRLTVL.

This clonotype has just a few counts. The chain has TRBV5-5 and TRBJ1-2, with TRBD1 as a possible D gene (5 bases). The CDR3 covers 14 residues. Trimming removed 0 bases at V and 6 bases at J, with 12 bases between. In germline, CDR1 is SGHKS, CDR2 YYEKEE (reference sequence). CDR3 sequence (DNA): TGTGCCAGCAGCTTGGTGTCCGCGGGGGATGGCTACACCTTC. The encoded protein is CASSLVSAGDGYTF.

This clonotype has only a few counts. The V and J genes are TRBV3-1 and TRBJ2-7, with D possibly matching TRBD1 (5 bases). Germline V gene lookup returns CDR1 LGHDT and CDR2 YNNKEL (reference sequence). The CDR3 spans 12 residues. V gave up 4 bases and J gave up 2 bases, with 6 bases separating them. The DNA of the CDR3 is TGTGCCAGCAGCCGACAGACCTACGAGCAGTACTTC. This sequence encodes CASSRQTYEQYF.

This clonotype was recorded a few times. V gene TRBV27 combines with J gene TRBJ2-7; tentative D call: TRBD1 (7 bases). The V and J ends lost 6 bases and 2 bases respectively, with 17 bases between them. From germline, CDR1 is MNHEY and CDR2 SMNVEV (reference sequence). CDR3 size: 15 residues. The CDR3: CASSPGGLPAYEQYF. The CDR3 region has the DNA TGTGCCAGCAGCCCAGGGGGACTGCCCGCCTACGAGCAGTACTTC.

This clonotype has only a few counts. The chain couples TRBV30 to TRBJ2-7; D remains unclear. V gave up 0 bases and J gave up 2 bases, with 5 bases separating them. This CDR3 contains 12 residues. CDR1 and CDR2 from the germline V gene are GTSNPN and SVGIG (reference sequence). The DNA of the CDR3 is TGTGCCTGGAGTGTACTTGCCTACGAGCAGTACTTC. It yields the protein CAWSVLAYEQYF.

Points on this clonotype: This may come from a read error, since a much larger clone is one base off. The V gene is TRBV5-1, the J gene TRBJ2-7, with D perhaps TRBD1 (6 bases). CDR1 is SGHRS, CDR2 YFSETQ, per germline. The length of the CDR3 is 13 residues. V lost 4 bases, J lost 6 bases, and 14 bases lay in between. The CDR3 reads CASSPYRALEQYF. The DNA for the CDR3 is TGCGCCAGCAGCCCATACAGGGCCCTCGAGCAGTACTTC.

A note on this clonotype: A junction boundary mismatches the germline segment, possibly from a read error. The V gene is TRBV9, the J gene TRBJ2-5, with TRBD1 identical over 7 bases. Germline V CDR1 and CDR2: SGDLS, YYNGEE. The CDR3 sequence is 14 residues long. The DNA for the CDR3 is TGTGCCAGCAGCGCCCAGACAGGGAAAGAGCCCCAGTACTTC. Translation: CASSAQTGKEPQYF.

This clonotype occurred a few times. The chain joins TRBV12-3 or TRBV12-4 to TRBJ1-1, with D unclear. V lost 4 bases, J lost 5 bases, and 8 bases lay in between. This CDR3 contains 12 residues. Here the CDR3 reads CASSSYGTEAFF. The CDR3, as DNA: TGTGCCAGCAGTTCCTACGGGACTGAAGCTTTCTTT.

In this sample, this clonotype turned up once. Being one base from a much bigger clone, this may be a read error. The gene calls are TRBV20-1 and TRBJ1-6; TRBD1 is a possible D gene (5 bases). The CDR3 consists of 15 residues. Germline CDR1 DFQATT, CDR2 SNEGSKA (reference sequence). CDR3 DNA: TGCAGTCTAAGCAGGGCTAGCTCCTATAATTCATCCCTCCACTTT. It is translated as CSLSRASSYNSSLHF.

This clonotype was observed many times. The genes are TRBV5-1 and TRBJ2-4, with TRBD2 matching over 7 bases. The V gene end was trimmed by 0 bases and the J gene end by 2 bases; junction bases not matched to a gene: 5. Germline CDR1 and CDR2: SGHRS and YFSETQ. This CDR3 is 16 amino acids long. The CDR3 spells CASSLGALATKNIQYF. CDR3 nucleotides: TGCGCCAGCAGCTTGGGGGCACTAGCGACCAAAAACATTCAGTACTTC. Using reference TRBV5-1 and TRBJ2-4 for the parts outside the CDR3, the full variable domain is KAGVTQTPRYLIKTRGQQVTLSCSPISGHRSVSWYQQTPGQGLQFLFEYFSETQRNKGNFPGRFSGRQFSNSRSEMNVSTLELGDSALYLCASSLGALATKNIQYFGAGTRLSVL.

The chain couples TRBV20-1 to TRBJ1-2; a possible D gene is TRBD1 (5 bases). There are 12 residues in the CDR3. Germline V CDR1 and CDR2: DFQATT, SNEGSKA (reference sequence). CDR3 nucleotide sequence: TGCAGCTCGATATGGGGGAGCTATGGCTACACCTTC. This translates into CSSIWGSYGYTF.

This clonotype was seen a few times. The CDR3 DNA reads as TGCAGTGCTAGAGAGAAATGGGATTCCTACGAGCAGTACTTC. Its translation: CSAREKWDSYEQYF. The chain combines TRBV20-1 with TRBJ2-7; D not resolved. The CDR3 covers 14 residues. Trimming cost V 0 bases and J 1 base, with 10 bases left between them. The germline V gene has CDR1 DFQATT and CDR2 SNEGSKA (reference sequence).

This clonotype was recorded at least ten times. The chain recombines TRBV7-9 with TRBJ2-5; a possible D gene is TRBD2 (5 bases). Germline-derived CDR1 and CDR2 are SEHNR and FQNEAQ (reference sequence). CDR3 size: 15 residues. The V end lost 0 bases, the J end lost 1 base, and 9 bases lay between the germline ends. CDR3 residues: CASSLAGSLQETQYF. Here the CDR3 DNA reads TGTGCCAGCAGCTTAGCGGGGAGCCTCCAAGAGACCCAGTACTTC.

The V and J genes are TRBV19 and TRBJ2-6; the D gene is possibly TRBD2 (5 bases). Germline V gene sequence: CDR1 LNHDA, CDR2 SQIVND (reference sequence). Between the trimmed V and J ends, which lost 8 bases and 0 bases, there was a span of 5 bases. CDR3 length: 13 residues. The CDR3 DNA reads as TGTGCCAGTGGGAGCTCTGGGGCCAACGTCCTGACTTTC. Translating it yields CASGSSGANVLTF.